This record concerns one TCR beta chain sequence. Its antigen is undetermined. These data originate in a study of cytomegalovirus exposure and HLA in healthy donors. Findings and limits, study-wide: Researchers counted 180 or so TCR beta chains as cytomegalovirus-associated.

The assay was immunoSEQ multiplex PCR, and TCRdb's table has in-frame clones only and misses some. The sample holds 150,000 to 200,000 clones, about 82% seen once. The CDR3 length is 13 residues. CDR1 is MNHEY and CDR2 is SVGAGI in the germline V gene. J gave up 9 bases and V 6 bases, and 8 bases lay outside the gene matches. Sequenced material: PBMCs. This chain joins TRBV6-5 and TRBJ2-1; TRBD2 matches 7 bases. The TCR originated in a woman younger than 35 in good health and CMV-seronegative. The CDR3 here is CASSPVGGGEQFF. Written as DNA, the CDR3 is TGTGCCAGCAGCCCCGTGGGGGGGGGTGAGCAGTTCTTC.